This T cell receptor (beta chain) was captured by sequencing in a study of T cell repertoires in cytomegalovirus infection. Across the study: Matching HLA type and CMV infection were both indicated by public TCR beta signatures.

This clonotype was detected many times. Its matching antigen is unknown. Whole-study findings and limits: What dominated the ex vivo response were HLA-C-restricted CMV-specific TCR beta clonotypes. Cumulative frequency (of public TCR beta family members) identified carriers of CMV plus the relevant HLA.

TCRdb re-called the reads with MiXCR, one entry per CDR3 protein. The sample has over 45,000 distinct CDR3 sequences; over 15% are singletons. V was clipped by 2 bases and J by 2 bases, with 11 bases between them. CDR1 is SGHTA and CDR2 is FQGNSA in the germline V gene. The length of the CDR3 is 15 residues. This chain connects TRBV7-2 to TRBJ2-3; possible D gene TRBD2, 6 bases. The input for sequencing was CD8+ T cells from cultured PBMCs, taken from culture after CMV antigen stimulation. The receptor's source is a human donor in good health (CMV status not recorded). Some clones in this sample may be carry-over from other donors' samples. This CDR3 reads CASSLKDYFTDTQYF. The CDR3 nucleotides read TGTGCCAGCAGCTTAAAGGACTACTTCACAGATACGCAGTATTTT.